These 3 T cell receptor beta chains share one sample of origin, sequenced in a study of shared clonotypes between healthy human individuals. Sequenced by immunoSEQ multiplex PCR; TCRdb stores in-frame clones only, minus some. The sample has more than 2 million clones; about 95% are singletons. Only CD45RO-negative cells positively selected for CCR7 counted as naive CD8 cells, so terminally differentiated effector memory CD45RA+ cells were excluded. Sample: naive CD8+ T cells sorted from blood. These receptor sequences come from a young man in good health.

The genes are TRBV21-1 and TRBJ1-1; the D call of TRBD1 is as the table states it, not checked on the DNA. TRBV21-1 is designated a pseudogene. The CDR3 contains 16 residues. DNA of the CDR3: TGTGCCAGCAGCAAAGATCGCAGGGAACGGAATCCTGAAGCTTTCTTT. This translates into CASSKDRRERNPEAFF.

The chain uses TRBV4-1 and TRBJ2-7, with D possibly being TRBD2 (6 bases). V was cut by 2 bases and J by 0 bases, with 8 bases left in between. CDR1 is MGHRA and CDR2 is YSYEKL in the germline V gene. The CDR3 runs to 14 residues. The CDR3 loop reads CASSQPGLSYEQYF. In DNA form, the CDR3 reads TGCGCCAGCAGCCAACCGGGACTCTCCTACGAGCAGTACTTC.

This rearrangement joins TRBV5-4 to TRBJ1-6, with TRBD1 as a possible D gene (6 bases). CDR1 and CDR2 from the germline V gene are SGHNT and YYREEE (reference sequence). The ends were cut back, 0 bases at V and 4 bases at J, with 8 bases in the middle. This CDR3 has 15 residues. CDR3 protein: CASSLAGQYNSPLHF. In DNA form, the CDR3 reads TGTGCCAGCAGCTTGGCAGGACAGTATAATTCACCCCTCCACTTT.